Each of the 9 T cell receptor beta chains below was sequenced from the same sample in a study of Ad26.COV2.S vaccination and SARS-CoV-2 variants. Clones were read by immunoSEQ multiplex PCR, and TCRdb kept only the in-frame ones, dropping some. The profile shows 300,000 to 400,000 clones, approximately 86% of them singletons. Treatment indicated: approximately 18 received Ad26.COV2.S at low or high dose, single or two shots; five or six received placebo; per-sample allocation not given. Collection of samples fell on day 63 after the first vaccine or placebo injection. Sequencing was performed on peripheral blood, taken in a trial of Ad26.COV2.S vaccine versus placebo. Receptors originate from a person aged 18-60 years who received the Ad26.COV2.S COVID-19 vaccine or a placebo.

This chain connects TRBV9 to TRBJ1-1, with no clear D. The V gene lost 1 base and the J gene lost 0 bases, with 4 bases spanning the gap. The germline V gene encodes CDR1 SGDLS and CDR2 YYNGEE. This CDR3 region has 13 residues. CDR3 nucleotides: TGTGCCAGCAGCGTAAGTATGAACACTGAAGCTTTCTTT. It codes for CASSVSMNTEAFF.

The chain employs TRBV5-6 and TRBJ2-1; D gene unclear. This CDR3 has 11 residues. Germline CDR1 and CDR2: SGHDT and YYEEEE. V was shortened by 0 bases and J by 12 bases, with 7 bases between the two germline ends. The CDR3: CASSLVQVQFF. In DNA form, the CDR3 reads TGTGCCAGCAGCTTGGTTCAGGTGCAGTTCTTC.

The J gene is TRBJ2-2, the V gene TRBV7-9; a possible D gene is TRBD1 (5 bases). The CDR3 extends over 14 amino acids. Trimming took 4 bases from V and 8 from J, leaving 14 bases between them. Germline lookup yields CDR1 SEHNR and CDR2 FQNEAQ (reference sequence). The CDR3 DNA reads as TGTGCCAGCAGCTGGGCACAGGTCACAGGGGAGCTGTTTTTT. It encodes CASSWAQVTGELFF.

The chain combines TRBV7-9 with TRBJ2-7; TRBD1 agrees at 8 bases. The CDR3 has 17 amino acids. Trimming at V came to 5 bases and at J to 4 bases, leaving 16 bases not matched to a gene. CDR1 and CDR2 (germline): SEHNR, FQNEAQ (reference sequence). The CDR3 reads CASSPPFPGTGRYEQYF. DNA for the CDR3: TGTGCCAGCAGCCCACCCTTCCCCGGGACAGGTCGGTACGAGCAGTACTTC. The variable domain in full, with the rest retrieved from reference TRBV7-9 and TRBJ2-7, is DTGVSQNPRHKITKRGQNVTFRCDPISEHNRLYWYRQTLGQGPEFLTYFQNEAQLEKSRLLSDRFSAERPKGSFSTLEIQRTEQGDSAMYLCASSPPFPGTGRYEQYFGPGTRLTVT.

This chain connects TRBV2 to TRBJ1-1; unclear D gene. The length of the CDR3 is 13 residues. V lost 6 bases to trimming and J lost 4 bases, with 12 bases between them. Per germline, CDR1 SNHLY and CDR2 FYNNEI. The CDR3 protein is CASRAGWGTEAFF. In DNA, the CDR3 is TGTGCCAGCAGGGCGGGGTGGGGCACTGAAGCTTTCTTT.

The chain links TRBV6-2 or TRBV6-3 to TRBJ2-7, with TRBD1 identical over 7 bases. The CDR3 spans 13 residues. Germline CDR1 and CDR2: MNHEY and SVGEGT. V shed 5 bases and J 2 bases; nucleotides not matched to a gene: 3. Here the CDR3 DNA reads TGTGCCAGCAGTCGGGACAGCGCCTACGAGCAGTACTTC. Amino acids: CASSRDSAYEQYF.

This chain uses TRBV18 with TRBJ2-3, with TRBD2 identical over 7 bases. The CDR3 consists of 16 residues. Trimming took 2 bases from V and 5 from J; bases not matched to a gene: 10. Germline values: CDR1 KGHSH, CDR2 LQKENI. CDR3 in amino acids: CASSPSSGALGDTQYF. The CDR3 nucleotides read TGTGCCAGCTCACCATCTAGCGGAGCTTTGGGAGATACGCAGTATTTT.

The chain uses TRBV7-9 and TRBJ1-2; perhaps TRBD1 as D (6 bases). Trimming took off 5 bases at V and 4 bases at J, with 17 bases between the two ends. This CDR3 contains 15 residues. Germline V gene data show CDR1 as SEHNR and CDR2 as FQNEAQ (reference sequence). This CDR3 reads CASSPGGGGGYGYTF. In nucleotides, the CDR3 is TGTGCCAGCAGCCCAGGTGGTGGGGGCGGCTATGGCTACACCTTC.

The CDR3 sequence is CASSTLPMTAPSYGYTF. In DNA form, the CDR3 reads TGTGCCAGTAGTACTCTCCCGATGACAGCTCCTAGTTATGGCTACACCTTC. This sequence joins TRBV19 and TRBJ1-2, with TRBD1 as a possible D gene (5 bases). The CDR3 loop spans 17 amino acids. CDR1 and CDR2 from the germline V gene are LNHDA and SQIVND (reference sequence). Trimming pared 4 bases from V and 5 bases from J, leaving 23 bases between.